This passage covers 16 T cell receptor beta chains from one sample sequenced in a study of response to subunit inactivated influenza vaccine. TCRdb reprocessed the RT-PCR reads via MiXCR and lists one record per CDR3 protein. Among about 800,000 distinct CDR3 sequences, about 20% were seen once, and the ten largest hold 9.5% to 13%. The sequencing here drew on PBMCs from blood, taken 5 to 6 days after vaccination. Receptors were obtained from a man aged 50 to 59 who received an inactivated influenza vaccine.

This clonotype has a count of ten or more. V and J are TRBV29-1 and TRBJ2-3, with D possibly matching TRBD1 (6 bases). Germline lookup yields CDR1 SQVTM and CDR2 ANQGSEA. This CDR3 comprises 14 residues. V shed 6 bases and J shed 0 bases, with 13 bases lying between them. Written as DNA, the CDR3 is TGCAGCGTCACACAGGGAACTAGCACAGATACGCAGTATTTT. Translated: CSVTQGTSTDTQYF.

The chain combines TRBV6-5 with TRBJ1-5, with D uncertain. The length of the CDR3 is 15 residues. The V gene lost 0 bases and the J gene lost 6 bases, with 12 bases spanning the gap. Germline CDR1 reads MNHEY; CDR2 reads SVGAGI. The CDR3 reads CASSYSENSAQPQHF. Here the CDR3 DNA reads TGTGCCAGCAGTTACTCCGAAAACAGCGCTCAGCCCCAGCATTTT.

This clonotype was picked up one time. The chain couples TRBV15 to TRBJ2-5, with 8 bases that match TRBD2. The germline V gene encodes CDR1 LNHNV and CDR2 YYDKDF (reference sequence). The V segment lost 5 bases and the J segment 1 base; nucleotides outside the gene matches: 6. The CDR3 extends over 15 amino acids. CDR3 bases: TGTGCCACCAGCGAAAGCGGGAGTTTCCAAGAGACCCAGTACTTC. Protein: CATSESGSFQETQYF.

The rearrangement joins TRBV7-2 to TRBJ2-7, with TRBD2 as a possible D gene (7 bases). Germline CDR1 SGHTA, CDR2 FQGNSA. The CDR3 contains 14 residues. With 3 bases removed from V and 4 bases from J, the gap between germline ends came to 13 bases. The CDR3 DNA sequence: TGTGCCAGCAGCTTGCCGGGGGGCTGGTACGAGCAGTACTTC. Its translation: CASSLPGGWYEQYF.

This clonotype was observed a handful of times. J is TRBJ2-1 and V is TRBV7-2, with a weak D call TRBD2 (6 bases). Trimming left V 2 bases short and J 8 bases short, with 16 bases between. The CDR3 runs 15 residues. Germline CDR1 SGHTA, CDR2 FQGNSA. The CDR3 region has the DNA TGTGCCAGCAGCTTATTGGGGACTGGGCCGGATGAGCAGTTCTTC. Its translation: CASSLLGTGPDEQFF.

This clonotype has more than one count but fewer than ten. The chain uses TRBV12-3 or TRBV12-4 and TRBJ2-2; TRBD1 is a possible D gene (5 bases). V was cut by 0 bases and J by 7 bases, with 9 bases left in between. This CDR3 has 14 residues. CDR3 DNA: TGTGCCAGCAGTTTAGCGCCTAGGGGCGGGGAGCTGTTTTTT. It yields the protein CASSLAPRGGELFF.

This clonotype was found a few times. V usage is TRBV20-1 and J usage is TRBJ2-3; no firm D call. Germline V gives CDR1 DFQATT, CDR2 SNEGSKA (reference sequence). V was trimmed by 0 bases and J by 4 bases, leaving 17 bases between them. This CDR3 has 16 residues. DNA for the CDR3: TGCAGTGCTAGAGATTACCGGGCCCTCGCTGCAGATACGCAGTATTTT. Translated: CSARDYRALAADTQYF.

This clonotype was seen only a few times. This rearrangement joins TRBV27 to TRBJ2-5; D may be TRBD1 (7 bases). V lost 4 bases and J 1 base, leaving 16 bases between the germline ends. The CDR3 runs to 16 residues. The germline V gene encodes CDR1 MNHEY and CDR2 SMNVEV (reference sequence). The CDR3 sequence: CASSSTGWDSQETQYF. In DNA, the CDR3 is TGTGCCAGCAGTTCGACAGGGTGGGACTCCCAAGAGACCCAGTACTTC.

The rearrangement uses TRBV11-2 and TRBJ2-3; 10 bases fit TRBD2. The trim removed 3 bases at V and 5 bases at J, leaving 5 bases unmatched. Germline V CDR1 and CDR2: SGHAT, FQNNGV. The CDR3 sequence is 15 residues long. DNA for the CDR3: TGTGCCAGCAGCTTTAGCGGGGGGCAGTTAGATACGCAGTATTTT. It encodes CASSFSGGQLDTQYF.

This clonotype was counted between two and nine times. This sequence joins TRBV7-9 and TRBJ2-6; no definite D call. Germline V lookup: CDR1 SEHNR, CDR2 FQNEAQ (reference sequence). CDR3 length equals 13 residues. The CDR3 loop is CAFPRAGANVLTF. In nucleotides, the CDR3 is TGTGCGTTTCCCCGCGCTGGGGCCAACGTCCTGACTTTC.

The chain links TRBV2 to TRBJ2-1; D unresolved. This CDR3 contains 16 residues. Germline CDR1 reads SNHLY; CDR2 reads FYNNEI. V was trimmed by 2 bases and J by 5 bases, leaving 16 bases between them. CDR3 sequence (DNA): TGTGCCAGCAGTGAATTTAGGGCAGCTAGGGACAATGAGCAGTTCTTC. This encodes CASSEFRAARDNEQFF.

The V and J genes are TRBV7-2 and TRBJ2-7, with D maybe TRBD2 (5 bases). The V end lost 4 bases, the J end lost 5 bases, and 18 bases lay between the germline ends. This CDR3 is built from 15 residues. The germline CDR1 and CDR2 sequences are SGHTA and FQGNSA. The CDR3 sequence is CASSSPRTQAHEQYF. The CDR3 DNA follows: TGTGCCAGCAGCTCCCCCAGGACTCAGGCGCACGAGCAGTACTTC.

The genes are TRBV12-3 or TRBV12-4 and TRBJ2-3; the match to TRBD2 covers 16 bases. The V segment lost 6 bases and the J segment 4 bases; nucleotides outside the gene matches: 10. The CDR3 loop spans 18 amino acids. CDR3 loop: CASSPAPGTSGRADTQYF. The CDR3 coding sequence is TGTGCCAGCAGCCCGGCACCCGGGACTAGCGGGAGGGCAGATACGCAGTATTTT.

V usage is TRBV7-2 and J usage is TRBJ1-2, with no clear D. Germline CDR1 SGHTA, CDR2 FQGNSA. The CDR3 loop spans 16 amino acids. The V gene lost 4 bases and the J gene lost 4 bases, with 19 bases spanning the gap. The CDR3 bases are TGTGCCAGCAGCTCCCACTCGCCCAAATTCCGCTATGGCTACACCTTC. Amino acid sequence: CASSSHSPKFRYGYTF.

J is TRBJ1-5 and V is TRBV12-3 or TRBV12-4; the match to TRBD1 covers 11 bases. The CDR3 is 14 residues long. Trimming cost V 6 bases and J 5 bases; bases outside gene matches: 3. CDR3 protein: CASRGTGGDQPQHF. For the CDR3, the DNA is TGTGCCAGCAGGGGGACAGGGGGAGATCAGCCCCAGCATTTT.

DNA of the CDR3: TGTGCCAGCAGTTCTAAGATCGGACAGACCAATGAGCAGTTCTTC. This codes for CASSSKIGQTNEQFF. This chain joins TRBV27 and TRBJ2-1; TRBD1 might be the D (6 bases). The CDR3 is made up of 15 amino acids. Trimming took 4 bases from V and 6 from J, leaving 16 bases between them. Germline V gene lookup returns CDR1 MNHEY and CDR2 SMNVEV (reference sequence).